These T cell receptor beta chains were read from a single sample in a study of early T cells in non-severe SARS-CoV-2 infection. In TCRdb, the 5' RACE reads were re-called with MiXCR into one record per CDR3 protein. The table shows tens of thousands of distinct CDR3 sequences, with approximately 10% occurring only once. What was sequenced was whole blood. The source of these receptors is an adult who was a healthcare worker with PCR-confirmed SARS-CoV-2 infection or an uninfected control (not recorded which). CDR3s include the opening cysteine and the closing phenylalanine or tryptophan. Each record gives: V gene, D gene, clone size, J gene, CDR3 length, CDR3 DNA, CDR3 protein. D genes are given only for firm matches. Clone size appears in some rows only: once, few, many, or a class for an expanded clone.

v_gene: TRBV29-1; d_gene: TRBD1; abundance: many; j_gene: TRBJ2-2; len: 15; CDR3nt: TGCAGCGCAGCCGACCGACAGGGAAACACCGGGGAGCTGTTTTTT; CDR3aa: CSAADRQGNTGELFF
v_gene: TRBV29-1; d_gene: -; abundance: many; j_gene: TRBJ1-6; len: 12; CDR3nt: TGCAGCGTGAGGGCCCCCCAAGGATCCCTCCACTTT; CDR3aa: CSVRAPQGSLHF
v_gene: TRBV6-6; d_gene: TRBD1; abundance: many; j_gene: TRBJ2-7; len: 14; CDR3nt: TGTGCCAGCATGGGTTGGACAGGGGACGACGAGCAGTACTTC; CDR3aa: CASMGWTGDDEQYF
v_gene: TRBV28; d_gene: -; abundance: few; j_gene: TRBJ1-2; len: 12; CDR3nt: TGTGCCAGCAGTTTAGGGTCCCATGGCTACACCTTC; CDR3aa: CASSLGSHGYTF
v_gene: TRBV7-2; d_gene: TRBD2; abundance: many; j_gene: TRBJ2-7; len: 17; CDR3nt: TGTGCCAGCAGCCGGGAGGGGCAGACTCTAGTACTCTACGAGCAGTACTTC; CDR3aa: CASSREGQTLVLYEQYF
v_gene: TRBV4-2; d_gene: -; abundance: many; j_gene: TRBJ2-2; len: 19; CDR3nt: TGTGCCAGCAGCCAAGATGTTGGTACCGGGACATTGAACACCGGGGAGCTGTTTTTT; CDR3aa: CASSQDVGTGTLNTGELFF
v_gene: TRBV6-2/TRBV6-3; d_gene: TRBD1; abundance: -; j_gene: TRBJ2-7; len: 15; CDR3nt: TGTGCCAGCAGTCCTCGGACAGGCGCCGATTTCGAGCAGTACTTC; CDR3aa: CASSPRTGADFEQYF
v_gene: TRBV12-3/TRBV12-4; d_gene: -; abundance: many; j_gene: TRBJ1-5; len: 16; CDR3nt: TGTGCCAGCAGTTTTAAAGTGGCGGGGGTAGGTCAGCCCCAGCATTTT; CDR3aa: CASSFKVAGVGQPQHF
v_gene: TRBV7-7; d_gene: -; abundance: many; j_gene: TRBJ2-2; len: 14; CDR3nt: TGTGCTAGCAGCTTGCGGGGGAACACCGGGGAGCTGTTTTTT; CDR3aa: CASSLRGNTGELFF
v_gene: TRBV5-6; d_gene: -; abundance: few; j_gene: TRBJ2-3; len: 16; CDR3nt: TGTGCCAGCAGCAAACTTAGCGGAGCCAGCACAGATACGCAGTATTTT; CDR3aa: CASSKLSGASTDTQYF
v_gene: TRBV7-2; d_gene: -; abundance: few; j_gene: TRBJ2-3; len: 15; CDR3nt: TGTGCCAGCAGCTTCCGGCGGGGTGGCACAGATACGCAGTATTTT; CDR3aa: CASSFRRGGTDTQYF
v_gene: TRBV7-9; d_gene: TRBD1; abundance: many; j_gene: TRBJ2-7; len: 16; CDR3nt: TGTGCCAGCAGCTTCTACGGGGGACAGGGGGCCCACGAGCAGTACTTC; CDR3aa: CASSFYGGQGAHEQYF
v_gene: TRBV30; d_gene: -; abundance: few; j_gene: TRBJ1-4; len: 14; CDR3nt: TGTGCCTGGAGTCGGGGGACGGAAAATGAAAAACTGTTTTTT; CDR3aa: CAWSRGTENEKLFF
v_gene: TRBV5-1; d_gene: -; abundance: few; j_gene: TRBJ1-1; len: 14; CDR3nt: TGCGCCAGCAGCCTGACAGGACGGAACACTGAAGCTTTCTTT; CDR3aa: CASSLTGRNTEAFF
v_gene: TRBV19; d_gene: TRBD2; abundance: many; j_gene: TRBJ2-4; len: 18; CDR3nt: TGTGCCAGTAGTATAGGGGGACTAGCGAACCTAGCCAAAAACATTCAGTACTTC; CDR3aa: CASSIGGLANLAKNIQYF
v_gene: TRBV11-2; d_gene: -; abundance: few; j_gene: TRBJ2-7; len: 14; CDR3nt: TGTGCCAGCAGCCAACCGACTGAGACCTACGAGCAGTACTTC; CDR3aa: CASSQPTETYEQYF
v_gene: TRBV7-9; d_gene: -; abundance: -; j_gene: TRBJ2-5; len: 13; CDR3nt: TGTGCCAGCAGCCCTCACAGGGTGGAGACCCAGTACTTC; CDR3aa: CASSPHRVETQYF
v_gene: TRBV18; d_gene: TRBD1; abundance: many; j_gene: TRBJ1-5; len: 14; CDR3nt: TGTGCCAGCTCACCGGGACAGGGGGCTCAGCCCCAGCATTTT; CDR3aa: CASSPGQGAQPQHF
v_gene: TRBV7-2; d_gene: -; abundance: many; j_gene: TRBJ2-7; len: 17; CDR3nt: TGTGCCAGCAGCTCATTAGCGATAGGGTTTGTGGGATACGAGCAGTACTTC; CDR3aa: CASSSLAIGFVGYEQYF
v_gene: TRBV12-3/TRBV12-4; d_gene: TRBD1; abundance: -; j_gene: TRBJ1-1; len: 15; CDR3nt: TGTGCCAGCAGTCCCGCGGACAGGATGAACACTGAAGCTTTCTTT; CDR3aa: CASSPADRMNTEAFF
v_gene: TRBV29-1; d_gene: -; abundance: -; j_gene: TRBJ1-1; len: 13; CDR3nt: TGCAGCGTTGTGGGGGGAGGTGACACTGAAGCTTTCTTT; CDR3aa: CSVVGGGDTEAFF
v_gene: TRBV28; d_gene: -; abundance: many; j_gene: TRBJ1-1; len: 14; CDR3nt: TGTGCCAGCAGTTTCCGCTTCACGGCCGGTGGAGCTTTCTTT; CDR3aa: CASSFRFTAGGAFF
v_gene: TRBV29-1; d_gene: TRBD2; abundance: many; j_gene: TRBJ2-7; len: 13; CDR3nt: TGCAGCGTTGTCGGCGGGAGGGAGTACGAGCAGTACTTC; CDR3aa: CSVVGGREYEQYF
v_gene: TRBV28; d_gene: TRBD1; abundance: few; j_gene: TRBJ2-3; len: 17; CDR3nt: TGTGCCAGCAGTTTCTCCTCCTGGACAGGGGTGACAGATACGCAGTATTTT; CDR3aa: CASSFSSWTGVTDTQYF